Reported below is one T cell receptor beta chain. The sample is drawn from a study of blood T cell repertoires in COVID-19. Across the study: Samples of COVID-19 (acute and convalescent) were obtained from the United States, Italy and Spain. The cDNA or gDNA used as material had been derived from T cells, B-cell-depleted T cells, or PBMCs.

Per the original data handling: Amplification with reference gene primers provided the estimates of nucleated cell counts. The data were produced by immunoSEQ multiplex PCR, yet TCRdb's version contains in-frame clones alone and is incomplete. V, J and clone size derive from that table, while D and trimming were established from the DNA sequence. The table has approximately 100,000 clones, just over 85% seen once. CDR3 length equals 12 residues. V was clipped by 6 bases and J by 1 base, with 7 bases between them. Germline assignment: CDR1 MDHEN and CDR2 SYDVKM. The chain is built from TRBV28 and TRBJ2-7; D might be TRBD1 (6 bases). The clonotype comes from a human donor in a cohort sampled during active COVID-19. The sequenced sample was peripheral blood. CDR3 sequence reads: CASSQGSYEQYF. The CDR3 DNA is TGTGCCAGCAGCCAGGGGTCCTACGAGCAGTACTTC.